This T cell receptor (beta chain) was identified in a study of regulatory dendritic cells for organ transplantation. Sorted T cells were CFSE-labeled and cultured 4 to 5 days with allogeneic regulatory or mature dendritic cells at 1:10. V shed 2 bases and J 5 bases; nucleotides not matched to a gene: 6. The germline gives CDR1 SEHNR, CDR2 FQNEAQ (reference sequence). The CDR3 runs 15 residues. A remark on this clone: Its antigen remains unidentified.

Assay used: immunoSEQ multiplex PCR; TCRdb lists only in-frame clones, some missing. The table includes about 12,000 clones, 70% to 80% detected once. This sequence originates from a human donor in good health. Material: naive CD4+ T cells from blood cultured with regulatory dendritic cells. Subset here: CD45RA+ naive T cells. The V call is TRBV7-9, the J call TRBJ2-1; 7 nucleotides line up with TRBD2. CDR3 nucleotides: TGTGCCAGCAGCTTATGGGTCGGGGGGAACAATGAGCAGTTCTTC. It specifies CASSLWVGGNNEQFF.